Included here is one T cell receptor beta chain sequence, with context. Its target is not known. Documented time point: cycle 4 day 1 (C4D1), after five to seven weeks of nivolumab. Each and every patient relapsed after autologous stem cell transplantation, and patients got differing brentuximab vedotin exposure. Thawed PBMCs were the source of CD4+ T cells, purified by magnetic negative selection. Germline CDR1 reads LNHDA; CDR2 reads SQIVND (reference sequence). V dropped 3 bases and J dropped 2 bases, with 13 bases sitting between them. The CDR3 is 15 residues long. The data were obtained in a study of PD-1 blockade in classical Hodgkin lymphoma. Study-level background: Nivolumab dosing for patients was 3 mg/kg, administered intravenously every 2 weeks.

General study results and limits: The study reported lower baseline TCR diversity in newly diagnosed patients than in healthy donors. Baseline diversity resembling that of newly diagnosed patients was seen in complete responders. TCR diversity rose significantly by C4D1 in CD4+ but not CD8+ cells.

Sequenced by immunoSEQ multiplex PCR; TCRdb stores in-frame clones only, minus some. Of 20,000 to 25,000 clones listed, around 86% were seen once; the top ten hold approximately 3%. This receptor was obtained from a human donor with classical Hodgkin lymphoma. Here the sequenced sample was CD4+ T cells from blood, taken before the fourth cycle of nivolumab. The chain is built from TRBV19 and TRBJ1-1, with a tentative D call TRBD1 (5 bases). CDR3 sequence reads: CASSIISGRNTEAFF. Here the CDR3 DNA reads TGTGCCAGTAGTATTATCTCGGGACGAAACACTGAAGCTTTCTTT.